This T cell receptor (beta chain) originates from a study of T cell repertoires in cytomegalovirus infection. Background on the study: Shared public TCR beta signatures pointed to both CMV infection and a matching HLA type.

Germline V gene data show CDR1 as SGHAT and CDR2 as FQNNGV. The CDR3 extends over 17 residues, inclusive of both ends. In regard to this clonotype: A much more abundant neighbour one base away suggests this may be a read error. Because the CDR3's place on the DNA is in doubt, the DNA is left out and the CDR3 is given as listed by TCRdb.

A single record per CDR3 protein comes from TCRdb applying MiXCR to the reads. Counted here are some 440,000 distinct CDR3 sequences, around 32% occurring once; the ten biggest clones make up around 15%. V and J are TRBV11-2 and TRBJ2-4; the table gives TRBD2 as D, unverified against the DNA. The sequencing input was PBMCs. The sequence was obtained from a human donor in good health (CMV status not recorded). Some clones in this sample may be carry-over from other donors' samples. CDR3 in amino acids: CASSLTWGEGARNIQSF.